The rows below give T cell receptor beta chains drawn from one sample of a study of blood T cell repertoires in COVID-19. Sequencing used immunoSEQ multiplex PCR; TCRdb keeps in-frame clones, though not all of them. Of 200,000 to 300,000 clones detected, 84% appear once; the ten largest clones hold approximately 4%. Sample: peripheral blood. The receptors come from a man in his fifties or sixties with acute or convalescent COVID-19. Both conserved end residues are part of each CDR3. The order of the fields is V gene, J gene, CDR3 protein.

>TRBV7-2|TRBJ1-1
CASSLAPRGGSVNTEAFF
>TRBV27|TRBJ2-7
CASSPRGTASYEQYF
>TRBV19|TRBJ2-1
CASSITSRTSGGGEQFF
>TRBV7-9|TRBJ2-7
CASSLARSHEQYF
>TRBV2|TRBJ2-7
CASSYNYEQYF
>TRBV5-1|TRBJ1-1
CASSSRVLNTEAFF
>TRBV6-5|TRBJ1-5
CASSYWGRVVNQPQHF
>TRBV30|TRBJ2-2
CAWSVDTSPGELFF
>TRBV9|TRBJ2-7
CASSVEATAAYRLEQYF
>TRBV3-1/TRBV3-2|TRBJ2-2
CASSRLGGRQTGELFF
>TRBV7-6|TRBJ1-1
CASSLAQDREAFF
>TRBV10-3|TRBJ2-7
CAISAGVASGIFYEQYF
>TRBV14|TRBJ1-1
CASHSQGMNTEAFF
>TRBV6-5|TRBJ2-2
CASSYDPTGPTGELFF
>TRBV5-1|TRBJ2-5
CASSPGQSLAETQYF
>TRBV10-3|TRBJ1-1
CAISGGTGRTEAFF
>TRBV9|TRBJ2-1
CASSAQTRMAYNEQFF
>TRBV7-6|TRBJ2-1
CASSSRGGLAGGNEQFF
>TRBV6-2/TRBV6-3|TRBJ2-2
CASSYSGGGNTGELFF
>TRBV5-1|TRBJ1-1
CASSPGTDTEAFF
>TRBV6-6|TRBJ2-5
CASSPGTGRETQYF
>TRBV10-3|TRBJ2-1
CAIRQGENNEQFF
>TRBV7-3|TRBJ1-6
CASSLRRQNSPLHF
>TRBV5-1|TRBJ2-6
CASADSSGANVLTF
>TRBV5-1|TRBJ2-3
CASTNLAGGTDTQYF
>TRBV11-3|TRBJ2-2
CASSPGTSGNFYTGELFF
>TRBV5-1|TRBJ2-7
CASKGLYEQYF